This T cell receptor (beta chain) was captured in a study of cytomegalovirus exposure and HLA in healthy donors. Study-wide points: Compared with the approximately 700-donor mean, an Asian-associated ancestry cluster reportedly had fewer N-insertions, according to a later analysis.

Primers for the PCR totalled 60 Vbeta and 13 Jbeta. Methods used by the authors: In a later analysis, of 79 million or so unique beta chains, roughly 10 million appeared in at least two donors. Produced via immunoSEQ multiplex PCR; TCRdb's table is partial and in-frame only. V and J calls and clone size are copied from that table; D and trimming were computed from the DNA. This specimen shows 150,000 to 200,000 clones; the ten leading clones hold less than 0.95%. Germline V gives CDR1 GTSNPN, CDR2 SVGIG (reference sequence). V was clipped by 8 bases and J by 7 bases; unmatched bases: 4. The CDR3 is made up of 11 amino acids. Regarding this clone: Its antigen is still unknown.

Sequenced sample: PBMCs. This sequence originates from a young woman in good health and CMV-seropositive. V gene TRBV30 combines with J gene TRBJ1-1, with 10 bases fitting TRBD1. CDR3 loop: CALTGGYEAFF. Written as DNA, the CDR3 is TGTGCCCTGACAGGGGGCTATGAAGCTTTCTTT.